This record looks at one T cell receptor beta chain sequence and its context. Its target is not known. Culturing for around ten days preceded CD4+ T cell isolation. Measured with immunoSEQ multiplex PCR; TCRdb has only the in-frame clones, and not every one. The table shows tens of thousands of clones, with about 70% occurring only once. The record originates from a study of vaccination effects on CD4 cells after COVID-19. Study results and caveats: Late in the post-vaccination period, infection-induced and vaccine-induced clones underwent marked clonal contraction.

Germline V gene sequence: CDR1 LNHDA, CDR2 SQIVND (reference sequence). With 3 bases removed from V and 5 bases from J, the gap between germline ends came to 17 bases. This CDR3 contains 16 residues. The chain couples TRBV19 to TRBJ1-5, with a weak D call TRBD1 (6 bases). The starting material was CD4+ T cells from PBMCs cultured without peptide, obtained before COVID-19 vaccination. The TCR was taken from a human donor who received a COVID-19 vaccine. The CDR3 sequence: CASSISGPGGYQPQHF. CDR3 sequence (DNA): TGTGCCAGTAGTATTTCCGGGCCGGGGGGCTATCAGCCCCAGCATTTT.